A selection of T cell receptor beta chains follows, all from one sample in a study of blood T cell repertoires in COVID-19. Profiling relied on immunoSEQ multiplex PCR, and the TCRdb table lists in-frame clones only, not all of them. Among approximately 190,000 clones, over 80% were seen once, and the ten largest hold about 6%. Sequencing was performed on peripheral blood. The receptors were gathered from a woman aged 40 to 49 with acute or convalescent COVID-19. CDR3s include the opening cysteine and the closing phenylalanine or tryptophan. A D gene is named only where the DNA matches it firmly.

d_gene,v_gene,len,j_gene,CDR3nt,CDR3aa
NA,TRBV10-3,13,TRBJ1-1,TGTGCCATCAGTGGACACATCAACACTGAAGCTTTCTTT,CAISGHINTEAFF
TRBD2,TRBV11-2,17,TRBJ2-1,TGTGCCAGCAGCTTAGTCGGAGGACTAGCGGGGGCATATGAGCAGTTCTTC,CASSLVGGLAGAYEQFF
TRBD1,TRBV7-8,19,TRBJ2-1,TGTGCCAGCAGCTCAGATCTAGTAGAAGACAGGGTACGGGTCAATGAGCAGTTCTTC,CASSSDLVEDRVRVNEQFF
NA,TRBV7-3,16,TRBJ2-2,TGTGCCAGCAGCCCAAACCCCACCAGGGACACCGGGGAGCTGTTTTTT,CASSPNPTRDTGELFF
TRBD1,TRBV7-2,15,TRBJ2-7,TGTGCCAGCAAAACCTACAGGGGGCTCTCCTACGAGCAGTACTTC,CASKTYRGLSYEQYF
NA,TRBV30,13,TRBJ1-2,TGTGCCTGGGGCCCGAGCGGCAAAGTAGGCTACACCTTC,CAWGPSGKVGYTF
TRBD2,TRBV5-1,15,TRBJ2-1,TGCGCCAGCAGCCCAATGACTAGCGGGAGTGGTGAGCAGTTCTTC,CASSPMTSGSGEQFF
NA,TRBV6-1,19,TRBJ1-1,TGTGCCAGCAGTGAAGCGACACCCTTGGCCGGGGGGTTGAACACTGAAGCTTTCTTT,CASSEATPLAGGLNTEAFF
NA,TRBV5-6,17,TRBJ2-6,TGTGCCAGCAGGTGGGGGGGGCCCTACTCTGGGGCCAACGTCCTGACTTTC,CASRWGGPYSGANVLTF
TRBD1,TRBV7-2,14,TRBJ1-6,TGTGCCAGCAGCACAGGGGGAAGTTCTTCACCCCTCCACTTT,CASSTGGSSSPLHF
TRBD1,TRBV28,13,TRBJ2-7,TGTGCCAGCAAGCCGGGACAGACCTACGAGCAGTACTTC,CASKPGQTYEQYF
TRBD1,TRBV5-4,15,TRBJ1-2,TGTGCCAGCAGCTTTCCGGGACAGGGGGCGCCCGGCTACACCTTC,CASSFPGQGAPGYTF
TRBD1,TRBV6-5,12,TRBJ1-6,TGTGCCACCAGACAGGGCGGATCACCCCTCCACTTT,CATRQGGSPLHF